This entry is about one TCR beta chain. MiXCR was run by TCRdb on the 5' RACE reads, yielding one entry per CDR3 protein. Here the sample spans roughly 170,000 distinct CDR3 sequences, approximately 17% being singletons. This CDR3 has 14 residues. The V gene's germline CDR1 is MGHRA and CDR2 YSYEKL. Unmatched junction bases numbered 7, after V lost 3 bases and J lost 8 bases. The data derive from a study of T-cell memory formation after mild COVID-19. Specimen: PBMCs or a T cell subset sorted from them (not recorded which). V gene TRBV4-1 combines with J gene TRBJ2-1; TRBD1 matches 7 bases. This TCR derives from a man younger than 35 who had mild COVID-19 (a few samples of this study predate the infection). Cell type and time point are not known. The CDR3 loop reads CASSQVLQGDEQFF. The DNA for the CDR3 is TGCGCCAGCAGCCAGGTGCTCCAGGGGGATGAGCAGTTCTTC.